The rows below give T cell receptor beta chains drawn from one sample of a study of blood T cell repertoires in COVID-19. Repertoires were generated with immunoSEQ multiplex PCR, while TCRdb's copy carries only in-frame clones and drops some. The sample has under 250,000 clones, roughly 86% seen once. Sequenced material: peripheral blood. The receptor set was obtained from a woman in her sixties with acute or convalescent COVID-19. Each CDR3 is given with its conserved first and last residue. D genes are given only for firm matches. Expanded clones are given a class, and other clones once, few, many or no size at all.

TRBJ2-1,TRBV28,NA,TRBD2,CASSWLRLAGGREQFF,TGTGCCAGCAGTTGGCTTCGACTAGCGGGAGGAAGAGAGCAGTTCTTC
TRBJ2-7,TRBV11-2,NA,TRBD2,CASSPRTSGSDEQYF,TGTGCCAGCAGCCCAAGGACTAGCGGGAGTGACGAGCAGTACTTC
TRBJ1-2,TRBV5-5,NA,NA,CASSLSGGYGYTF,TGTGCCAGCAGCTTGTCCGGGGGCTATGGCTACACCTTC
TRBJ2-7,TRBV28,NA,TRBD2,CASSRSGRYEQYF,TGTGCCAGCAGTCGTAGCGGGAGGTACGAGCAGTACTTC
TRBJ2-5,TRBV14,NA,TRBD2,CASSQRITGTSGQETQYF,TGTGCCAGCAGCCAAAGAATCACCGGGACTAGCGGGCAAGAGACCCAGTACTTC
TRBJ2-3,TRBV19,few,NA,CASSIMGQSTDTQYF,TGTGCCAGTAGTATTATGGGACAAAGCACAGATACGCAGTATTTT
TRBJ2-3,TRBV18,NA,NA,CASSPPYTDTQYF,TGTGCCAGCTCACCACCCTACACAGATACGCAGTATTTT
TRBJ2-3,TRBV5-6,NA,TRBD1,CASSLATGGTDTQYF,TGTGCCAGCAGCTTGGCCACAGGGGGTACAGATACGCAGTATTTT
TRBJ2-7,TRBV3-1/TRBV3-2,once,TRBD2,CASSQDGGVYEQYF,TGTGCCAGCAGCCAAGATGGGGGGGTCTACGAGCAGTACTTC
TRBJ2-5,TRBV7-2,NA,NA,CASSFNREETQYF,TGTGCCAGCAGCTTTAACAGGGAGGAGACCCAGTACTTC
TRBJ2-7,TRBV6-1,NA,NA,CASSDADTSYEQYF,TGTGCCAGCAGTGACGCGGACACCTCCTACGAGCAGTACTTC
TRBJ1-3,TRBV19,NA,NA,CASSSRTPGNTIYF,TGTGCCAGTAGTTCTCGGACACCTGGAAACACCATATATTTT
TRBJ2-3,TRBV7-9,once,NA,CASSLEGGAGDTQYF,TGTGCCAGCAGCTTAGAAGGGGGGGCAGGAGATACGCAGTATTTT
TRBJ1-1,TRBV5-6,NA,TRBD1,CASSHGTGPNTEAFF,TGTGCCAGCAGCCACGGGACAGGGCCGAACACTGAAGCTTTCTTT
TRBJ2-1,TRBV29-1,NA,NA,CSVEGRVPVRSTDEQFF,TGCAGCGTTGAAGGTCGGGTCCCAGTTAGGAGTACGGATGAGCAGTTCTTC
TRBJ1-2,TRBV7-8,NA,TRBD1,CASTLQGVYGYTF,TGTGCCAGCACCCTTCAGGGGGTCTATGGCTACACCTTC
TRBJ1-1,TRBV6-5,NA,NA,CASRLDRLANTEAFF,TGTGCCAGCAGGCTGGACAGATTGGCGAACACTGAAGCTTTCTTT
TRBJ1-2,TRBV18,NA,NA,CASSPPTGSDYTF,TGTGCCAGCTCACCACCGACCGGGTCTGACTACACCTTC